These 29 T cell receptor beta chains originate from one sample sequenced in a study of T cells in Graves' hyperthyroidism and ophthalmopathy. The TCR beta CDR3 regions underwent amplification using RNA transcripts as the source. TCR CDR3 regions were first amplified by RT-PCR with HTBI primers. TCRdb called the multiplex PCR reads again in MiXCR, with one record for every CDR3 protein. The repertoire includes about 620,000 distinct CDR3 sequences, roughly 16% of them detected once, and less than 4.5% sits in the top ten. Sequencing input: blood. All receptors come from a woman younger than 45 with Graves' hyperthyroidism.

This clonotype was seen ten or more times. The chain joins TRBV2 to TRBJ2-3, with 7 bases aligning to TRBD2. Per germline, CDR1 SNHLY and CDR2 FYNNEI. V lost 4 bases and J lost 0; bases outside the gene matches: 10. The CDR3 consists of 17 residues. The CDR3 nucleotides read TGTGCCAGCAGTGGAGAGGGAGGGCTCGTAAGCACAGATACGCAGTATTTT. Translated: CASSGEGGLVSTDTQYF.

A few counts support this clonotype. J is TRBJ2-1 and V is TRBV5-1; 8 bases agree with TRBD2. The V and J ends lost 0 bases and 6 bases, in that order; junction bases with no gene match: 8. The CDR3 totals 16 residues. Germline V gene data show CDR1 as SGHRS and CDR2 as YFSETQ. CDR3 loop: CASSLANTGGPNEQFF. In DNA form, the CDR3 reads TGCGCCAGCAGCTTGGCCAATACGGGAGGGCCCAATGAGCAGTTCTTC. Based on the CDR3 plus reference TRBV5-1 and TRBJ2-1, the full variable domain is KAGVTQTPRYLIKTRGQQVTLSCSPISGHRSVSWYQQTPGQGLQFLFEYFSETQRNKGNFPGRFSGRQFSNSRSEMNVSTLELGDSALYLCASSLANTGGPNEQFFGPGTRLTVL.

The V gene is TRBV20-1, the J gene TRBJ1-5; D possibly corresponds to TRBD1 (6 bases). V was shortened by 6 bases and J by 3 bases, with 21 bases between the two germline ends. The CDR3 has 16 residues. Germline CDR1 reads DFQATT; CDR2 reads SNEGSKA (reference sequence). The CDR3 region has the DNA TGCAGTGCCACCCTCGTAGGCGGGACACCCAATCAGCCCCAGCATTTT. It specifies CSATLVGGTPNQPQHF.

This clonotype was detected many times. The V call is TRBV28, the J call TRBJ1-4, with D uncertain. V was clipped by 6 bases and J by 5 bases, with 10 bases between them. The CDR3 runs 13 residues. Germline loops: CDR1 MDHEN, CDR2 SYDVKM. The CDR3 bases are TGTGCCAGCAGCCGTGGGTTGAATGAAAAACTGTTTTTT. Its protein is CASSRGLNEKLFF.

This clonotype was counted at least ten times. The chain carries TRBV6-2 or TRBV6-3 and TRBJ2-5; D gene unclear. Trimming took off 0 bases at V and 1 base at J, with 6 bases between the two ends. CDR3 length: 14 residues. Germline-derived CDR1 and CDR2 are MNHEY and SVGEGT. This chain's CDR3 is CASSYSSSQETQYF. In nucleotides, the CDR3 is TGTGCCAGCAGTTACTCAAGTAGCCAAGAGACCCAGTACTTC.

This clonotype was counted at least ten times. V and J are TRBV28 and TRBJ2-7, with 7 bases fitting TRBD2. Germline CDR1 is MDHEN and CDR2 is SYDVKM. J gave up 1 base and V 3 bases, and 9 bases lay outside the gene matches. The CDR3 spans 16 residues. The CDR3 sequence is CASSFLGRAKSYEQYF. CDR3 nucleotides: TGTGCCAGCAGTTTTTTGGGGAGGGCTAAATCCTACGAGCAGTACTTC.

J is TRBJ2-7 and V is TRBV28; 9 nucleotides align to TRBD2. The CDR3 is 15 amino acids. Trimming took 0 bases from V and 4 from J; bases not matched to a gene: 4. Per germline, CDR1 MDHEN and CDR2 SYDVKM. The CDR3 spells CASSLWELAGYEQYF. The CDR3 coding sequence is TGTGCCAGCAGTTTATGGGAGCTAGCGGGATACGAGCAGTACTTC. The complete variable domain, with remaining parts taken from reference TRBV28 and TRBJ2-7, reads DVKVTQSSRYLVKRTGEKVFLECVQDMDHENMFWYRQDPGLGLRLIYFSYDVKMKEKGDIPEGYSVSREKKERFSLILESASTNQTSMYLCASSLWELAGYEQYFGPGTRLTVT.

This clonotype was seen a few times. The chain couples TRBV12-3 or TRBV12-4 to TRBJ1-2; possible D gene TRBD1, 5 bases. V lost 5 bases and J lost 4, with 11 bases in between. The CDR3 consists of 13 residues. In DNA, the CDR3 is TGTGCCAGCAGTCCCCGTAGGGGCTATGGCTACACCTTC. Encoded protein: CASSPRRGYGYTF.

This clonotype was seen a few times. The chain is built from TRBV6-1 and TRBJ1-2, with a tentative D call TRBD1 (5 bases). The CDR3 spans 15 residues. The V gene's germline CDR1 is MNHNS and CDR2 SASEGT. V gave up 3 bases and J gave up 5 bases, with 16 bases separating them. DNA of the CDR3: TGTGCCAGCAGTGACGGGGGGTCCCCCCCTTATGGCTACACCTTC. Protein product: CASSDGGSPPYGYTF.

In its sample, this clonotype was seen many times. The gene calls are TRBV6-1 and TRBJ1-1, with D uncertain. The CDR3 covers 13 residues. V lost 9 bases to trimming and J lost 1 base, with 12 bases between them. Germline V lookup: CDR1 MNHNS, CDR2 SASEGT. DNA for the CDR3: TGTGCCAGTGATACGTCCCGGAACACTGAAGCTTTCTTT. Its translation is CASDTSRNTEAFF.

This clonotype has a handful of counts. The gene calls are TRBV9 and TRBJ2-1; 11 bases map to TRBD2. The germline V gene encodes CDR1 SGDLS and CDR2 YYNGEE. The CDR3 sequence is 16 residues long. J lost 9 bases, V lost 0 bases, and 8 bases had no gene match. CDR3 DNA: TGTGCCAGCAGCGTAGGGTCTAGCGGGAGGTACGGTGAGCAGTTCTTC. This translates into CASSVGSSGRYGEQFF.

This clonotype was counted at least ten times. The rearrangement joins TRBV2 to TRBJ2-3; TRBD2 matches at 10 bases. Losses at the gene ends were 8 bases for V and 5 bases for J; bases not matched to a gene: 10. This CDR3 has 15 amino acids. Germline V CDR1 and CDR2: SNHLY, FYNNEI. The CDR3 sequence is CASSGLAGVGDTQYF. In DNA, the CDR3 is TGTGCCAGCTCTGGGCTAGCGGGAGTTGGAGATACGCAGTATTTT. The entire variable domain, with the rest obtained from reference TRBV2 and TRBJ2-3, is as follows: EPEVTQTPSHQVTQMGQEVILRCVPISNHLYFYWYRQILGQKVEFLVSFYNNEISEKSEIFDDQFSVERPDGSNFTLKIRSTKLEDSAMYFCASSGLAGVGDTQYFGPGTRLTVL.

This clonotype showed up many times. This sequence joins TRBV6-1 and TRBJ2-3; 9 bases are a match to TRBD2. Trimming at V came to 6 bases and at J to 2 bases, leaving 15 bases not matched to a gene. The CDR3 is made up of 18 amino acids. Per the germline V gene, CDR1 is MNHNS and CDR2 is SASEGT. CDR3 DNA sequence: TGTGCCAGCAGCCCTACTAACCGACTAGCGGTACACACAGATACGCAGTATTTT. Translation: CASSPTNRLAVHTDTQYF.

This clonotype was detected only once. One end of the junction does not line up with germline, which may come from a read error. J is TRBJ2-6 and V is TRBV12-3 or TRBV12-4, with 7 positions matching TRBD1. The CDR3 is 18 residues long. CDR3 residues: CTSSPRTPDRAGANVLTF. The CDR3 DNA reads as TGTACCAGCAGCCCACGTACCCCCGACAGGGCTGGGGCCAACGTCCTGACTTTC.

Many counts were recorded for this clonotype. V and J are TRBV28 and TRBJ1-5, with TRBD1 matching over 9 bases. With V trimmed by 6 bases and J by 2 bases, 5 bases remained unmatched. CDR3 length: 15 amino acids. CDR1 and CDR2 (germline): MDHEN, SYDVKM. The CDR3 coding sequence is TGTGCCAGCAGCTCGGGACAGGGTGGCAATCAGCCCCAGCATTTT. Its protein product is CASSSGQGGNQPQHF. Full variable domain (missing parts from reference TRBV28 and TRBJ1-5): DVKVTQSSRYLVKRTGEKVFLECVQDMDHENMFWYRQDPGLGLRLIYFSYDVKMKEKGDIPEGYSVSREKKERFSLILESASTNQTSMYLCASSSGQGGNQPQHFGDGTRLSIL.

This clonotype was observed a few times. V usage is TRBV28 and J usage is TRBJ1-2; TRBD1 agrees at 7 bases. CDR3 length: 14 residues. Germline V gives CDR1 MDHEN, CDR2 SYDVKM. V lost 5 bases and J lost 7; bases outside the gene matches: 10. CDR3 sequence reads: CASSPRGIRVGYTF. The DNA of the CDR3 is TGTGCCAGCAGTCCCAGGGGGATCCGGGTTGGCTACACCTTC.

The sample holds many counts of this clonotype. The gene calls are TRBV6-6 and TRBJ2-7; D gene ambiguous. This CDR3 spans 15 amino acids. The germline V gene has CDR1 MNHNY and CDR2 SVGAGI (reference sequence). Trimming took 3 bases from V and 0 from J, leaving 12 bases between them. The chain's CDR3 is CASSYWTASSYEQYF. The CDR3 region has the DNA TGTGCCAGCAGTTATTGGACGGCAAGCTCCTACGAGCAGTACTTC.

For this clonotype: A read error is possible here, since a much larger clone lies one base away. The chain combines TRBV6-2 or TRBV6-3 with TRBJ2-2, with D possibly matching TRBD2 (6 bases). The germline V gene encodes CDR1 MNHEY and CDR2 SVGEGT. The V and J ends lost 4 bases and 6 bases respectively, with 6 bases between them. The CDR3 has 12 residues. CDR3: CASSWRAGELFF. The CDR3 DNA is TGTGCCAGCAGTTGGAGGGCCGGGGAGCTGTTTTTT.

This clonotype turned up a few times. CDR3 nucleotides: TGTGCCAGCAGCTCAACAAAAGGACAGGAAGCTAACTATGGCTACACCTTC. This sequence encodes CASSSTKGQEANYGYTF. J is TRBJ1-2 and V is TRBV7-9; 7 bases are a match to TRBD1. The trim removed 4 bases at V and 0 bases at J, leaving 11 bases unmatched. This CDR3 is built from 17 residues. CDR1 and CDR2 (germline): SEHNR, FQNEAQ (reference sequence). Filled out from reference TRBV7-9 and TRBJ1-2, the complete variable domain reads DTGVSQNPRHKITKRGQNVTFRCDPISEHNRLYWYRQTLGQGPEFLTYFQNEAQLEKSRLLSDRFSAERPKGSFSTLEIQRTEQGDSAMYLCASSSTKGQEANYGYTFGSGTRLTVV.

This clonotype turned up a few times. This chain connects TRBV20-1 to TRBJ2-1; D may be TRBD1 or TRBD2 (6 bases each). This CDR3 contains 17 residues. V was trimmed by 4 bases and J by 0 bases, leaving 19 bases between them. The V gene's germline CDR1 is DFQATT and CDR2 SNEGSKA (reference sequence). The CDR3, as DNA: TGCAGTGCTAACCCGGGGGCGACTACGAGCTCCTACAATGAGCAGTTCTTC. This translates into CSANPGATTSSYNEQFF.

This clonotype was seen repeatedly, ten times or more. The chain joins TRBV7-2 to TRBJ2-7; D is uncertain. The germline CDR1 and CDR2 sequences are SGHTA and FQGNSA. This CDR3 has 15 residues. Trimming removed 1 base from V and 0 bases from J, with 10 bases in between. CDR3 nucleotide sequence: TGTGCCAGCAGCTTAGGTAACGGCTACTCCTACGAGCAGTACTTC. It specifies CASSLGNGYSYEQYF.

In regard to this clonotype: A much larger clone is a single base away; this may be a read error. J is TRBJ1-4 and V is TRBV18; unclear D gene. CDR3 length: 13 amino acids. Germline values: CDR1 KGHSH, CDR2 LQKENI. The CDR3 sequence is CAGSPGTNEKLFF. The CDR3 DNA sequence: TGTGCCGGCTCACCGGGTACAAATGAAAAACTGTTTTTT.

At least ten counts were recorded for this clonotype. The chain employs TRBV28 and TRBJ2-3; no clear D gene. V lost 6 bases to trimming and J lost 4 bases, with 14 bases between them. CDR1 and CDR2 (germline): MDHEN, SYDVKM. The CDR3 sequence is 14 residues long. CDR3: CASSTPAGPDTQYF. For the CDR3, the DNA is TGTGCCAGCAGCACTCCGGCCGGTCCAGATACGCAGTATTTT.

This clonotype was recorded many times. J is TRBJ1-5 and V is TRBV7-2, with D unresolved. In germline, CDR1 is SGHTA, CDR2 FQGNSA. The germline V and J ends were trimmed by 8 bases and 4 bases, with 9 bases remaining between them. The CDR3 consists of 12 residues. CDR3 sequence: CASGWGNQPQHF. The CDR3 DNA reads TGTGCCAGCGGGTGGGGAAATCAGCCCCAGCATTTT.

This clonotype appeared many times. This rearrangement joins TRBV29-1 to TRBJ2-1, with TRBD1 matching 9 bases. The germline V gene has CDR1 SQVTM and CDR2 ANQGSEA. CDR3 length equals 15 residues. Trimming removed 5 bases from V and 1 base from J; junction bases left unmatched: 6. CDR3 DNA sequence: TGCAGCGTTCACCCGGGACAGGGATCCTACAATGAGCAGTTCTTC. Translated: CSVHPGQGSYNEQFF.

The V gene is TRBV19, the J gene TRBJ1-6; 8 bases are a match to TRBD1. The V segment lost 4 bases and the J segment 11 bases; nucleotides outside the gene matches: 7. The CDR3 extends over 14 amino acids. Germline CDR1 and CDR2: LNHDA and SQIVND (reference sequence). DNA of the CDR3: TGTGCCAGTAGTACTGGACAGGGTAGGGCACCCCTCCACTTT. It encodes CASSTGQGRAPLHF.

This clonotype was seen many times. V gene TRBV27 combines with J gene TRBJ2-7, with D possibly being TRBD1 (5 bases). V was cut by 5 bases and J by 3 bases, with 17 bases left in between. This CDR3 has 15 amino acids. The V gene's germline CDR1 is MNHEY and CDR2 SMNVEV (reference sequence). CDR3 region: CASSQGGIGFYEQYF. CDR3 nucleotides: TGTGCCAGCAGTCAGGGTGGGATAGGTTTCTACGAGCAGTACTTC.

As DNA, the CDR3 is TGTGCCAGCAGCTTAGTGGCTAACGGCGCCGGGGAGCTGTTTTTT. Its translation: CASSLVANGAGELFF. The chain links TRBV7-2 to TRBJ2-2, with D unclear. The germline V and J ends were trimmed by 1 base and 6 bases, with 12 bases remaining between them. This CDR3 spans 15 amino acids. Germline V gene sequence: CDR1 SGHTA, CDR2 FQGNSA.

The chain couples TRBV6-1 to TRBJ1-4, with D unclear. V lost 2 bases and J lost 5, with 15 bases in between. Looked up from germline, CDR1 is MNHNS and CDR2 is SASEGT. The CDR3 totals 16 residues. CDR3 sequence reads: CASSEMPTPLNEKLFF. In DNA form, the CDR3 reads TGTGCCAGCAGTGAAATGCCGACTCCCTTGAATGAAAAACTGTTTTTT.